These T cell receptor beta chains were read from a single sample in a study of read filtering for tumor transcriptome and immune sequencing. TCRdb processed the reads anew with MiXCR; each CDR3 protein has one entry. This table holds 93,000 or so distinct CDR3 sequences, under 25% found once. The sequenced material came from a population of CD138-negative cells sorted from bone marrow. The receptors derive from a donor over 35 with multiple myeloma. The CDR3 runs from the conserved cysteine through the conserved F or W. D genes are given only for firm matches. Only part of the rows carry a size: once, few, many, or a class if the clone is expanded.

J gene | V gene | clone size | D gene | CDR3 protein | CDR3 DNA
TRBJ1-1 | TRBV20-1 | many | NA | CSATLTGVNTEAFF | TGCAGTGCTACTCTCACCGGCGTGAACACTGAAGCTTTCTTT
TRBJ2-3 | TRBV4-2 | many | TRBD2 | CASSRLAGGTDTQYF | TGTGCCAGCAGCAGACTAGCGGGGGGTACAGATACGCAGTATTTT
TRBJ2-5 | TRBV15 | NA | TRBD2 | CATCRGVARETHYF | TGTGCCACCTGCAGAGGAGTCGCGCGGGAGACCCACTACTTC
TRBJ2-2 | TRBV11-3 | many | NA | CASSSEGTGELFF | TGTGCCAGCAGCTCCGAGGGGACCGGGGAGCTGTTTTTT
TRBJ2-7 | TRBV30 | NA | TRBD2 | CAWSQSGGTYEQYF | TGTGCCTGGAGTCAAAGCGGGGGAACCTACGAGCAGTACTTC
TRBJ1-2 | TRBV7-9 | many | TRBD1 | CASSNGDRGQVGYTF | TGTGCCAGCAGCAACGGGGACAGGGGGCAAGTTGGCTACACCTTC
TRBJ2-5 | TRBV20-1 | many | TRBD2 | CSAIVSGVETQYF | TGCAGTGCGATAGTTAGCGGGGTTGAGACCCAGTACTTC
TRBJ1-5 | TRBV20-1 | many | NA | CSAPMAVGQPQHF | TGCAGTGCTCCCATGGCGGTCGGTCAGCCCCAGCATTTT
TRBJ2-3 | TRBV25-1 | many | NA | CASSDQNTQYF | TGTGCCAGCAGTGACCAGAATACGCAGTATTTT
TRBJ1-1 | TRBV3-1 | many | NA | CASSQDWGATEAFF | TGTGCCAGCAGCCAAGATTGGGGCGCAACTGAAGCTTTCTTT
TRBJ1-2 | TRBV29-1 | NA | NA | CSVDRAYGYTF | TGCAGCGTTGACCGAGCCTATGGCTACACCTTC
TRBJ1-2 | TRBV20-1 | many | TRBD1 | CSATTYRGANYGYTF | TGCAGTGCTACCACCTACAGGGGAGCTAACTATGGCTACACCTTC
TRBJ2-1 | TRBV7-2 | many | TRBD2 | CASSPLRGDYEQFF | TGTGCCAGCAGCCCCCTCCGGGGGGACTATGAGCAGTTCTTC
TRBJ2-7 | TRBV6-2/TRBV6-3 | few | NA | CASRDSGPYEQYF | TGTGCCAGCAGAGATTCAGGGCCCTACGAGCAGTACTTC
TRBJ2-3 | TRBV5-1 | many | TRBD2 | CASSLVVTSGDTQYF | TGCGCCAGCAGCTTGGTGGTGACTAGCGGAGATACGCAGTATTTT
TRBJ1-1 | TRBV12-3/TRBV12-4 | many | NA | CASRDSGVTEAFF | TGTGCCAGCAGGGATTCGGGGGTCACTGAAGCTTTCTTT
TRBJ2-1 | TRBV21-1 | NA | NA | CTNSKVPGGNEQFF | TGTACCAACAGCAAAGTTCCAGGGGGAAATGAGCAGTTCTTC
TRBJ2-1 | TRBV7-2 | medium-sized | TRBD2 | CASSLGLASHEQFF | TGTGCCAGCAGCTTGGGACTAGCGTCCCATGAGCAGTTCTTC
TRBJ2-1 | TRBV5-1 | few | NA | CASSDPDSNEQFF | TGCGCCAGCAGCGACCCGGACAGCAATGAGCAGTTCTTC
TRBJ2-7 | TRBV29-1 | many | NA | CSVGPGRSYEQYF | TGCAGCGTTGGACCGGGACGGAGCTACGAGCAGTACTTC
TRBJ1-6 | TRBV3-1 | many | NA | CASSRATNNSPLHF | TGTGCCAGCAGCCGTGCGACAAATAATTCACCCCTCCACTTT
TRBJ2-1 | TRBV18 | many | NA | CASSYRVARENEQFF | TGTGCCAGCTCATACAGGGTTGCCCGAGAGAATGAGCAGTTCTTC